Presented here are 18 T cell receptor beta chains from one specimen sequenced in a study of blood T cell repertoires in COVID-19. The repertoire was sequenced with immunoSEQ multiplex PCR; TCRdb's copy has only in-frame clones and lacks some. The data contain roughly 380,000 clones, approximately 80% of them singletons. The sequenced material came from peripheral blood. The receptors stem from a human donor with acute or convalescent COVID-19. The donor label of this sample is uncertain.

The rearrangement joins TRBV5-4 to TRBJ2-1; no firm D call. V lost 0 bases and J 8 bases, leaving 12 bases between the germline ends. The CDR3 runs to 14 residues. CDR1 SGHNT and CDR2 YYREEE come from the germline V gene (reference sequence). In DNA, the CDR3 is TGTGCCAGCAGCTTGGGAGGCGGTGCCGATGAGCAGTTCTTC. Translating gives CASSLGGGADEQFF.

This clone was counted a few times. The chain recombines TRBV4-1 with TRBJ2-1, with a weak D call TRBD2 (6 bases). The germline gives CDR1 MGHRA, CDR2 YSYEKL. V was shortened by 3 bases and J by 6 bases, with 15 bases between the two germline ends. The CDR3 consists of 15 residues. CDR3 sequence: CASSHSGTGGNEQFF. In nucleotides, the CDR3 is TGCGCCAGCAGCCATTCCGGGACTGGGGGCAATGAGCAGTTCTTC.

The CDR3 is CASRRLAGVETQYF. CDR3 sequence (DNA): TGCGCCAGCAGGCGACTAGCGGGAGTGGAGACCCAGTACTTC. The V and J genes are TRBV5-1 and TRBJ2-5; 12 bases fit TRBD2. This CDR3 has 14 residues. Germline CDR1 reads SGHRS; CDR2 reads YFSETQ. Trimming removed 5 bases from V and 5 bases from J; junction bases left unmatched: 4.

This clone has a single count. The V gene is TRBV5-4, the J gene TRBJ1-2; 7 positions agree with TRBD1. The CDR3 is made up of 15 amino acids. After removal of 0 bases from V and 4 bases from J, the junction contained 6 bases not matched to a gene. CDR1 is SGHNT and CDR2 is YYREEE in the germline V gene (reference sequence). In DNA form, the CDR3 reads TGTGCCAGCAGCTTGGCGAGACAGGGTACCTATGGCTACACCTTC. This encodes CASSLARQGTYGYTF.

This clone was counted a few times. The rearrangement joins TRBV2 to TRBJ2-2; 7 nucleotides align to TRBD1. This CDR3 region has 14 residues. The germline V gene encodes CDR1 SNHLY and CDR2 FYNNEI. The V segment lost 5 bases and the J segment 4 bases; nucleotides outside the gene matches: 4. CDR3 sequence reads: CASSLTGVTGELFF. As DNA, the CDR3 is TGTGCCAGCAGTCTTACAGGGGTCACCGGGGAGCTGTTTTTT. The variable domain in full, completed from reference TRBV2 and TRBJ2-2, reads EPEVTQTPSHQVTQMGQEVILRCVPISNHLYFYWYRQILGQKVEFLVSFYNNEISEKSEIFDDQFSVERPDGSNFTLKIRSTKLEDSAMYFCASSLTGVTGELFFGEGSRLTVL.

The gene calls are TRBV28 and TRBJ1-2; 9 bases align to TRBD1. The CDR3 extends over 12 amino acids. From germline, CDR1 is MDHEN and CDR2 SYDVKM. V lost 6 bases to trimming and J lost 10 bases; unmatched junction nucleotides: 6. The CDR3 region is CASRDRGWDYTF. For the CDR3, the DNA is TGTGCCAGCAGGGACAGGGGTTGGGACTACACCTTC.

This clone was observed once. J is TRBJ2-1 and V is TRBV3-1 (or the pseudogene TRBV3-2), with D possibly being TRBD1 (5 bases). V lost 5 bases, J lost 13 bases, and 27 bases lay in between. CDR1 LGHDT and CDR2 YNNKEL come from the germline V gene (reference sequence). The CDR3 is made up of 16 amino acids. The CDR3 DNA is TGTGCCAGCAGCAGAGTGCTGGACCTTACCTTTTGGGGCCAGTTCTTC. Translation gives CASSRVLDLTFWGQFF.

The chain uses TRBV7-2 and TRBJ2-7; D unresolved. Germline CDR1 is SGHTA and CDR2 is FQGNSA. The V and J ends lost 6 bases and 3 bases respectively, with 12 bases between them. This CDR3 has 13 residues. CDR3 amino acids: CASRPTTHYEQYF. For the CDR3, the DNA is TGTGCCAGCAGGCCAACAACCCACTACGAGCAGTACTTC.

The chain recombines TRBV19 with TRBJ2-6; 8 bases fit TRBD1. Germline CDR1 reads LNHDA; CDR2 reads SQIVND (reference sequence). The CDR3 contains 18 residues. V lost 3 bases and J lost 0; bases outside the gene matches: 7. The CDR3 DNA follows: TGTGCCAGTAGTATGTCTGGGACAGGCTTCTCTGGGGCCAACGTCCTGACTTTC. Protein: CASSMSGTGFSGANVLTF. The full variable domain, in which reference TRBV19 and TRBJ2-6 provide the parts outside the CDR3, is DGGITQSPKYLFRKEGQNVTLSCEQNLNHDAMYWYRQDPGQGLRLIYYSQIVNDFQKGDIAEGYSVSREKKESFPLTVTSAQKNPTAFYLCASSMSGTGFSGANVLTFGAGSRLTVL.

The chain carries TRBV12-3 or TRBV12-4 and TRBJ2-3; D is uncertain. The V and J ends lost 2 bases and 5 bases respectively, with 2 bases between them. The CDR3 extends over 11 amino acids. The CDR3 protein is CASSLQDTQYF. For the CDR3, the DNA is TGTGCCAGCAGTTTACAAGATACGCAGTATTTT.

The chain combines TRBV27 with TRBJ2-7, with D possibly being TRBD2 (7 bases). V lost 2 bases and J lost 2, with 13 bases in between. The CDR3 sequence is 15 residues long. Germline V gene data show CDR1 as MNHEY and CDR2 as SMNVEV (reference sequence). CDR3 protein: CASSLGGGHPYEQYF. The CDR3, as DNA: TGTGCCAGCAGTTTAGGCGGGGGACATCCCTACGAGCAGTACTTC.

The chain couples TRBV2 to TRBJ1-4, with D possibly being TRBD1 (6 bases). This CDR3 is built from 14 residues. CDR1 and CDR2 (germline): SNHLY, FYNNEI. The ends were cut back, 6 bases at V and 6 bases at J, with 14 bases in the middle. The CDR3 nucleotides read TGTGCCAGCAGAGAGACAGGACTTCATGAAAAACTGTTTTTT. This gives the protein CASRETGLHEKLFF.

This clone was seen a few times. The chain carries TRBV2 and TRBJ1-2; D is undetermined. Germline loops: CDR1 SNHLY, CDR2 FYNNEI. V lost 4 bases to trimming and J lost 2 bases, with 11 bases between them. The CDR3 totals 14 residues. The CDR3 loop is CASSGEGSNYGYTF. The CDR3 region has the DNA TGTGCCAGCAGTGGGGAGGGATCGAACTATGGCTACACCTTC.

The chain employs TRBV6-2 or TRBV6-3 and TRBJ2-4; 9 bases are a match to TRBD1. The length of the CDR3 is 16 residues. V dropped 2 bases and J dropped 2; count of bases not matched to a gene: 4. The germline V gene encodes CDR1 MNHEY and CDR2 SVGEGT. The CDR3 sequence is CASSYAGTGSKNIQYF. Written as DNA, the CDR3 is TGTGCCAGCAGTTACGCGGGGACAGGGTCCAAAAACATTCAGTACTTC.

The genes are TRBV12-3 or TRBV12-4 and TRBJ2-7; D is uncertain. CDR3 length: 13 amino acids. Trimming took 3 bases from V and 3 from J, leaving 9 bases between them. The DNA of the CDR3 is TGTGCCAGCAGTTTTCTGTCCGGCTACGAGCAGTACTTC. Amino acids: CASSFLSGYEQYF.

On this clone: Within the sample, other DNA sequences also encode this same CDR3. CDR3 DNA sequence: TGTGCCAGCAGCCATTTGGACAGGGGAGGCTACACCTTC. This encodes CASSHLDRGGYTF. This sequence joins TRBV3-1 (or the pseudogene TRBV3-2) and TRBJ1-2, with 9 bases fitting TRBD1. The CDR3 length is 13 residues. Germline CDR1 LGHDT, CDR2 YNNKEL (reference sequence). Trimming took 3 bases from V and 8 from J; bases not matched to a gene: 4.

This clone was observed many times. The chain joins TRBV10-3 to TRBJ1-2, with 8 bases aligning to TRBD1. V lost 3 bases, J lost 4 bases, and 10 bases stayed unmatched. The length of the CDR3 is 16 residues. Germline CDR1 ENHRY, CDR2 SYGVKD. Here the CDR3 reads CAISDEVGDRTYGYTF. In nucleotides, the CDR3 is TGTGCCATCAGTGACGAGGTAGGGGACAGGACCTATGGCTACACCTTC.

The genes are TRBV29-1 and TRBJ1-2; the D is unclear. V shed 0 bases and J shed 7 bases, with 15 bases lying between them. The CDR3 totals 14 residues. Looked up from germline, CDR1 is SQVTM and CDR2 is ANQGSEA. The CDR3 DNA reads TGCAGCGTTGAAGATCCACGTGCCTCTAGTGGCTACACCTTC. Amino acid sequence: CSVEDPRASSGYTF.